The 5 T cell receptor beta chains in this list originate from one sample, sequenced in a study of regulatory T cells in long-lasting Graves disease. Time point specified: persistent/refractory GD, antithyroid drugs over 5 years with positive TRAb. The TCR library was prepared using RNA isolated from PBMCs. Both iRepertoire HTBI primers and Arm-PCR of CDR3 regions were used to build the TCR beta libraries. One entry per CDR3 protein results from TCRdb running MiXCR on the multiplex PCR reads. The repertoire holds hundreds of thousands of distinct CDR3 sequences, approximately 29% seen once, with around 42% in the top ten. Sequencing was performed on peripheral blood mononuclear cells (PBMCs), taken when the disease was refractory, from a patient treated with antithyroid drugs. Every receptor here comes from a female donor with Graves disease.

This clonotype was detected only a few times. This chain joins TRBV20-1 and TRBJ1-1, with D possibly being TRBD1 (5 bases). The CDR3 totals 14 residues. The V and J ends lost 1 base and 5 bases respectively, with 14 bases between them. From germline, CDR1 is DFQATT and CDR2 SNEGSKA (reference sequence). This chain's CDR3 is CSARARPGGTEAFF. In DNA form, the CDR3 reads TGCAGTGCTAGAGCGAGGCCGGGGGGGACTGAAGCTTTCTTT.

This sequence joins TRBV19 and TRBJ1-1; D is unresolved. V dropped 3 bases and J dropped 7 bases, with 12 bases sitting between them. Germline lookup yields CDR1 LNHDA and CDR2 SQIVND (reference sequence). CDR3 length: 13 amino acids. In DNA form, the CDR3 reads TGTGCCAGTAGTATCCCCCTAGTGGATGAAGCTTTCTTT. Its translation: CASSIPLVDEAFF.

The V gene is TRBV29-1, the J gene TRBJ1-2; D not resolved. The CDR3 is 13 residues long. Trimming left V 7 bases short and J 2 bases short, with 14 bases between. Germline assignment: CDR1 SQVTM and CDR2 ANQGSEA. CDR3 loop: CSAYLGYNYGYTF. CDR3 bases: TGCAGCGCCTACCTGGGGTACAACTATGGCTACACCTTC.

The chain has TRBV27 and TRBJ1-5, with a tentative D call TRBD1 (6 bases). CDR1 is MNHEY, CDR2 SMNVEV, per germline (reference sequence). The CDR3 totals 15 residues. Trimming removed 7 bases at V and 0 bases at J, with 13 bases between. CDR3 nucleotides: TGTGCCAGCAAATTCGGACAGAGTAGCAATCAGCCCCAGCATTTT. It codes for CASKFGQSSNQPQHF.

The rearrangement joins TRBV20-1 to TRBJ2-6; D is possibly TRBD1 (6 bases). Germline lookup yields CDR1 DFQATT and CDR2 SNEGSKA (reference sequence). Trimming cost V 0 bases and J 1 base, with 13 bases left between them. The CDR3 has 17 amino acids. The CDR3: CSARDRNRASGANVLTF. The DNA for the CDR3 is TGCAGTGCTAGAGATCGCAACAGGGCATCTGGGGCCAACGTCCTGACTTTC.